The entry below describes one TCR beta chain. Which antigen it targets is not known. No base quality values were provided; no much bigger clone lies one nucleotide off. The data stem from a study of blood T cell repertoires in COVID-19 (dated by TCRdb to 2018 to 2020). General notes on the study: The collaborator samples originated in the United States, Italy and Spain and spanned the acute and convalescent phases of COVID-19. Samples were obtained from the ongoing ImmuneRACE study (first 160 participants) and from 1,254 subjects provided by 6 global collaborators. Sample metadata almost always included a de-identified subject ID, COVID-19 status, age in years and sex. Subjects who had been exposed to COVID-19, were actively infected with it, or had recovered from it provided the deeply sampled blood TCRbeta repertoires that made up the dataset. Where available, HLA class I and class II types were taken from metadata supplied by the sample provider and were not determined by assay-based typing. The repertoires were released in a freely available public database meant as a resource for research on the immune response to SARS-CoV-2. The material from the prospective study consisted of cDNA or gDNA derived from T cells, B-cell-depleted T cells, or PBMCs.

TCRbeta CDR3 regions were amplified from genomic DNA by means of the immunoSEQ Assay, a bias-controlled multiplex PCR. The published analysis was carried out like this. Within the assay, amplification of reference gene primers was used to estimate how many nucleated cells each sample contained. To quantify the absolute abundance of each unique TCRbeta CDR3 rearrangement, sequence reads were collapsed and filtered. Productive Simpson clonality was computed per sample as the square root of Simpson's diversity index over productive rearrangements. TCRdb mirrors the immuneACCESS table, restricted to in-frame sequences. Some clones are absent from its copies; in checked studies, under half trace to an unresolved V gene, and the reason for the others is unknown. V, J and clone size were drawn from that table, and D and trimming were deduced from the DNA. This sample comprises 150,000 to 200,000 clones, around 86% of them detected only once. Approximately 8% of the sample comes from the top ten.

One collaborating source in Seattle enrolled patients during active infection and followed them longitudinally through the course of disease. The collaborating institutions used their own protocols to collect whole blood in K2EDTA tubes. For TCRbeta analysis, collaborators shipped samples in one of three forms: frozen whole blood, isolated PBMCs, or DNA extracted from either of those sample types. The CDR3 runs 15 residues from the cysteine to the phenylalanine. The sequence is cut down to CDR3 DNA, 45 bases in frame from base 1. Based on the germline V gene, the CDR1 and CDR2 sequences are MNHEY and SVGAGI. The germline ends are 12 bases apart after V is trimmed by 2 bases and J by 4 bases. Beyond this particular receptor, the publication reports: The amount of clinical and demographic metadata varied by source and participant and was provided uncurated.

This clonotype originated in a woman aged 70-85 years with COVID-19, enrolled during active disease. Sequenced input: peripheral blood. The chain is made from TRBV6-5 and TRBJ2-1; the D gene is perhaps TRBD1, on 5 matching bases. The DNA sequence reads TGTGCCAGCAGTTACCGTCAGGGCCTTTACAATGAGCAGTTCTTC. This codes for CASSYRQGLYNEQFF.